A selection of T cell receptor beta chains follows, all from one sample in a study of human T cells and chemical hapten exposure. TCRdb reprocessed the RACE reads with MiXCR, giving one entry per CDR3 protein. The table records 100,000 to 150,000 distinct CDR3 sequences, roughly 14% of them present only once. Sample: whole blood, taken in connection with sensitization to the hapten diphenylcyclopropenone (DPC). Receptors were obtained from a woman under 30 with alopecia areata. Some clones in this sample may be carry-over from other donors' samples. Each CDR3 is given with its conserved first and last residue. The size entry is marked missing in some rows and otherwise reads once, few, many or a size class.

12	TRBJ1-1	TRBV20-1	few	CSTTWGITEAFF
13	TRBJ1-2	TRBV7-9	.	CASSLVGPYGYTF
15	TRBJ1-5	TRBV6-2/TRBV6-3	few	CASSYAQGATQPQHF
15	TRBJ2-3	TRBV11-2	.	CASSFRKAGTDTQYF
14	TRBJ1-1	TRBV6-2/TRBV6-3	.	CASRRDRGNTEAFF
13	TRBJ1-6	TRBV29-1	many	CSVRADYNSPLHF
14	TRBJ2-5	TRBV27	few	CASSSSVYQETQYF
12	TRBJ1-1	TRBV20-1	few	CSARGANTEAFF
14	TRBJ2-1	TRBV28	.	CASSLLGQGNEQFF
16	TRBJ1-2	TRBV5-1	few	CASSWTLDRGYYGYTF
15	TRBJ1-5	TRBV20-1	.	CSAKRGGGGNQPQHF
14	TRBJ2-3	TRBV20-1	.	CSAQGGTGVDAQYF
15	TRBJ1-4	TRBV2	many	CATAEGQTPNEKLFF
13	TRBJ1-5	TRBV6-2/TRBV6-3	many	CASSRTSNQPQHF
13	TRBJ1-1	TRBV12-3/TRBV12-4	many	CASSLKGRTEAFF
16	TRBJ2-1	TRBV18	.	CASSPGLAVTYNEQFF
16	TRBJ2-5	TRBV7-2	few	CASSLASGGAEETQYF
11	TRBJ2-2	TRBV29-1	.	CSVRDTGELFF
11	TRBJ2-7	TRBV4-1	.	CASSPGSEQYF
12	TRBJ2-7	TRBV7-9	.	CATKTSGYEQYF
17	TRBJ1-2	TRBV20-1	.	CSARDPGQGEAYYGYTF
17	TRBJ2-1	TRBV4-2	few	CASSQVSKGGLGNEQFF
17	TRBJ2-6	TRBV7-6	.	CASSPATGISGANVLTF
15	TRBJ2-1	TRBV11-2	.	CASSSSAGATDEQFF
17	TRBJ2-6	TRBV4-1	few	CASSLPVRNPGANVLTF
15	TRBJ2-1	TRBV12-3/TRBV12-4	few	CASSLPNRGYNEQFF
18	TRBJ2-7	TRBV14	many	CASSQGVEIAGGPYEQYF
17	TRBJ1-1	TRBV7-9	few	CAVARTSGANRNTEAFF
15	TRBJ2-3	TRBV20-1	.	CSAREPGVRADTQYF
14	TRBJ1-6	TRBV5-4	.	CASSMTGTRTPLHF
16	TRBJ1-6	TRBV12-3/TRBV12-4	many	CASTPGTGKRNSPLHF
11	TRBJ1-1	TRBV6-2/TRBV6-3	.	CASSHSLEAFF
13	TRBJ2-1	TRBV20-1	.	CSATSGGFNEQFF
12	TRBJ1-2	TRBV20-1	.	CSATQGIGGYTF
19	TRBJ2-1	TRBV7-6	many	CASSLVSSGTLPRYNEQFF
15	TRBJ2-7	TRBV3-1	.	CASRQSWDRDYEQYF
14	TRBJ2-7	TRBV20-1	.	CSAYGLARIYEQYF
12	TRBJ2-3	TRBV28	.	CASSLKRDTQYF
13	TRBJ1-2	TRBV20-1	many	CSASRASNYGYTF
16	TRBJ1-5	TRBV5-6	.	CASSHRDRESSQPQHF
14	TRBJ1-1	TRBV18	many	CASSPLGERTEAFF
13	TRBJ2-3	TRBV7-2	.	CASSLDGLDTQYF
15	TRBJ2-1	TRBV6-5	.	CASREGTGNYNEQFF
14	TRBJ2-5	TRBV20-1	few	CSARDGLALETQYF
13	TRBJ1-1	TRBV19	many	CASSIRDRVIAFF
15	TRBJ1-2	TRBV6-2/TRBV6-3	.	CASSYLTAAYYGYTF
12	TRBJ2-5	TRBV18	.	CASSFGRETQYF
13	TRBJ1-2	TRBV7-9	few	CASSLSDRVGYTF
10	TRBJ2-7	TRBV18	many	CASSPYEQYF